This TCR beta chain was obtained from a study of blood T cell repertoires in COVID-19. In the study overall: The United States, Italy and Spain were the sources of the acute and convalescent COVID-19 samples. T cells, B-cell-depleted T cells, or PBMCs provided the cDNA or gDNA that served as material.

Original methodology: Amplification of reference gene primers was used by the study to estimate nucleated cell counts. Sequencing was performed with immunoSEQ multiplex PCR; in TCRdb, only in-frame clones are kept and a portion is missing. The V and J calls and clone size come from that table; D and trimming were worked out from the DNA. The top ten clones hold approximately 4% of a sample with around 180,000 clones, around 90% of them seen once. V was cut by 7 bases and J by 5 bases, with 12 bases left in between. CDR1 SQVTM and CDR2 ANQGSEA come from the germline V gene. This CDR3 spans 11 amino acids.

The source is a human donor in a cohort sampled during active COVID-19. V is TRBV29-1 and J is TRBJ2-7; no clear D. Sequenced input: peripheral blood. CDR3 sequence: CSAVVLDEQYF. DNA of the CDR3: TGCAGCGCCGTAGTTCTCGACGAGCAGTACTTC.